The sequence of this T cell receptor (beta chain) was determined in a study of T cell responses to AZD1222 COVID-19 vaccine. Overall study findings and caveats: Vaccination with two AZD1222 doses was followed by a rise in Spike-specific TCR breadth and depth. Reportedly, nearly half the spike-specific TCRs target unmutated variant regions. Baseline seropositivity occurred in only a handful of AZD1222 recipients.

Sequencing used immunoSEQ multiplex PCR; TCRdb keeps in-frame clones, though not all of them. The table lists 150,000 to 180,000 clones, about 90% of them singletons. The germline V gene has CDR1 SQVTM and CDR2 ANQGSEA. Between the trimmed V and J ends, which lost 5 bases and 0 bases, there was a span of 13 bases. This CDR3 spans 14 amino acids. With respect to this clone: Its antigen is as yet unknown.

The sequenced sample was peripheral blood, obtained on day 0 of MenACWY control vaccination. The receptor was isolated from an adult in good health. The chain uses TRBV29-1 and TRBJ1-2, with D possibly matching TRBD1 (5 bases). Here the CDR3 DNA reads TGCAGCGTTTATGGGGAGGGGACTAACTATGGCTACACCTTC. It specifies CSVYGEGTNYGYTF.